This T cell receptor beta chain was documented in a study of shared clonotypes between healthy human individuals (TCRdb year 2020). In terms of the full investigation: Two women and a few men aged 18 to 49 years were included in the cohort. Per donor, three plates each were used for CD4 naive and CD4 memory, two for CD8 naive, and one for CD8 memory. Blood TCR repertoires of a handful of healthy adults were deeply sequenced to estimate repertoire size and the extent of clonotype sharing between individuals. Different laboratories and diverse techniques were used to prepare libraries and sequence TCR repertoires, to increase sequencing depth and limit assay-specific biases. Each donor's leukapheresis produced roughly between roughly 0.85 and 10 billion PBMCs. General study outcomes and caveats: Sampling was restricted to blood, and TCR repertoires in tissues likely differ from the TCR repertoires found in blood. Naive subsets generally had larger estimated clonotype richness than memory subsets. Higher generation probabilities were observed for clonotypes shared by all four sorted-subset donors than for non-shared clonotypes. When a few donors were compared, the shared fraction of clonotypes was around 5% for naive CD4, approximately 3.3% for naive CD8, 2.3% for memory CD4, and less than 0.45% for memory CD8. Incomplete sequencing was indicated by rarefaction of sorted-subset datasets, despite the large sequencing depth. The small number of donors limited the genetic and exposure-history diversity represented. Pairwise subsampling led to the expectation that sequencing depth would affect the degree of clonotype sharing among donors.

There are 14 amino acids in the CDR3, from cysteine to phenylalanine inclusive. Only CDR3 DNA is held: 42 bases, read in frame from base 1. The germline V gene supplies CDR1 SNHLY and CDR2 FYNNEI. V was cut back by 3 bases and J by 0 bases, leaving a gap of 6 bases between them. Using the deep immunoSEQ assay, multiplex PCR amplified TCR CDR3 regions from genomic DNA. Genomic DNA extracted from each cell subset was distributed evenly over all wells of several immunoSEQ 96-well plates, and each plate served as one replicate. For sorted subsets, about 220 ng of genomic DNA, equivalent to some 33,000 T cell genomes, went into each replicate PCR. The purified libraries were quantified using a Qubit 3.0 fluorometer, sized with a Bioanalyzer 2100, and then quantified again using the KAPA Library Quantification kit. Every immunoSEQ 96-well plate was sequenced on a dedicated single-read 150-cycle Illumina NextSeq 550 flow cell. The original methods were these. Because the immunoSEQ output held only junctional sequences and lacked quality scores, the filtering could not match the filtering applied to full-length reads. Sequences were annotated with PyIR, a Python wrapper for IgBLAST v1.9, and V/J genes and CDR3 were assigned using IMGT germline references. Reads with weak V/J assignments (E-value above 1e-6), missing CDR3, stop codons, out-of-frame junctions, or ambiguous translated residues were removed. V3J clonotypes were defined as sequences sharing an identical inferred V gene, J gene, and CDR3 amino acid sequence. Percentage overlap between repertoires was computed as shared unique clonotypes divided by the size of the smaller repertoire. Repertoire richness was assessed with RTK rarefaction, the Chao1 estimator, and Recon v2.1 estimates of unobserved clonotypes. Generation probabilities were computed with OLGA for all TCRbeta clonotypes obtained by the gDNA method from several donors. TCRdb carries this immuneACCESS record with in-frame sequences only. Its versions omit some clonotypes, under half of them owing to an unresolved V gene in the studies checked, with the rest unexplained. That table gives V, J and clone size, and the DNA gave D and trimming. Present in this sample are some 2.1 million clones, roughly 94% of which were seen just once. The ten biggest clones cover more than 0.1% of the sample.

Healthy HIV-negative adults with no recently reported acute infections or vaccinations were included as donors. Every donor was a Caucasian adult residing in Nashville, Tennessee, USA. Magnetic negative selection was used to enrich CD4+ T cells, after which naive cells were positively selected on CD45RA and the negative fraction became the memory subset. Blood was obtained by leukapheresis, after which PBMCs were separated by Ficoll-Histopaque density gradient centrifugation and cryopreserved in liquid nitrogen vapor phase. Analytical flow cytometry was used to check the purity and quantity of each magnetically sorted T cell population. Genomic DNA was isolated from every sorted fraction and measured by UV absorbance on a Nanodrop 2000c. A note on this clone: This clone's antigen is unknown. It has no much larger one-base neighbor in the sample; base qualities were not kept.

The TCR originated in a man aged 18 to 30 in good health. This sequence uses TRBV2 and TRBJ2-1; no D gene is confidently identified. Sequenced sample: naive CD4+ T cells sorted from blood. This specimen's cell subset or site label, per the study, means: CD45RA+ positively selected. The nucleotides read TGTGCCAGCAGTGACTCAACCTCCTACAATGAGCAGTTCTTC. It specifies CASSDSTSYNEQFF.